This T cell receptor (beta chain) was retrieved from a study of T cell responses to AZD1222 COVID-19 vaccine. The table came from immunoSEQ multiplex PCR; TCRdb's copy has only in-frame clones and leaves some out. The repertoire has 97,000 or so clones, roughly nine tenths of them found once; the top ten carry 4% to 6%. The CDR3 has 13 residues. Germline V gene lookup returns CDR1 SGHAT and CDR2 FQNNGV. V lost 5 bases, J lost 10 bases, and 6 bases stayed unmatched. This chain links TRBV11-2 with TRBJ1-4, with 8 bases identical to TRBD1. This clonotype was obtained from an adult in good health. The specimen was peripheral blood, collected on day 0 of AZD1222 vaccination. The CDR3 protein is CASSLYRGGKLFF. CDR3 DNA: TGTGCCAGCAGCCTCTACAGGGGGGGAAAACTGTTTTTT. The entire variable domain, with the rest obtained from reference TRBV11-2 and TRBJ1-4, is as follows: EAGVAQSPRYKIIEKRQSVAFWCNPISGHATLYWYQQILGQGPKLLIQFQNNGVVDDSQLPKDRFSAERLKGVDSTLKIQPAKLEDSAVYLCASSLYRGGKLFFGSGTQLSVL.